This T cell receptor beta chain came from a study of blood T cell repertoires in COVID-19. With 8 bases removed from V and 2 bases from J, the gap between germline ends came to 13 bases. CDR1 and CDR2 (germline): LNHDA, SQIVND (reference sequence). The CDR3 contains 14 residues. Authors' processing steps: Scientists estimated how many nucleated cells there were by amplifying reference gene primers. Libraries were prepared by immunoSEQ multiplex PCR; TCRdb keeps only in-frame clonotypes and omits some of them. For V, J and clone size, that table is used; D and trimming come from the DNA. The sample lists 250,000 to 350,000 clones, 90% occurring once. Seattle cases were enrolled at active infection and followed longitudinally.

The source of this sequence is a woman aged 25 to 39 with COVID-19, enrolled during active disease. Input material: peripheral blood. The chain uses TRBV19 and TRBJ1-5; D unresolved. CDR3 coding DNA: TGTGCCAGTGATTCGCCGCCGGGCAATCAGCCCCAGCATTTT. Residues: CASDSPPGNQPQHF.